The following is a TCR beta chain sequence with its context. The target antigen is unknown. These data are taken from a study of response to subunit inactivated influenza vaccine. Overall study findings and caveats: The authors suggested that few new T cells are recruited per seasonal influenza vaccination.

The CDR3 length is 16 residues. Trimming left V 0 bases short and J 2 bases short, with 15 bases between. Germline CDR1 DFQATT, CDR2 SNEGSKA (reference sequence). From the RT-PCR reads, TCRdb called clonotypes with MiXCR, one entry per CDR3 protein. Here the sample spans around 200,000 distinct CDR3 sequences, nearly 9.5% being singletons. The chain carries TRBV20-1 and TRBJ2-3; D tentatively fits TRBD1 or TRBD2 (5 bases each). The receptor was isolated from a man in his fifties or sixties who received an inactivated influenza vaccine. Specimen: non-naive T cells sorted from PBMCs, collected on the day of vaccination. CDR3 in amino acids: CSARDQTGTYTDTQYF. The CDR3 DNA reads as TGCAGTGCTAGAGACCAAACGGGGACCTACACAGATACGCAGTATTTT.